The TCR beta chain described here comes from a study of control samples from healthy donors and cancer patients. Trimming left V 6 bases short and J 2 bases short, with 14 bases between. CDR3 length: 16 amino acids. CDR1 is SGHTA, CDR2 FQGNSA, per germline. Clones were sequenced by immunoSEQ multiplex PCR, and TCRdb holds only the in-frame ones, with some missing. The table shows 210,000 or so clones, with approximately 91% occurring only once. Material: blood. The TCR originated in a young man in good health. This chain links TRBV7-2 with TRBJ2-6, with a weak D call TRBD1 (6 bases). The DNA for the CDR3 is TGTGCCAGCAGTGAAACCGGGACACCTGGGGCCAACGTCCTGACTTTC. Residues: CASSETGTPGANVLTF.